This TCR beta chain was sequenced in a study of T cells in Graves' hyperthyroidism and ophthalmopathy. Turning to the study itself: Peripheral blood samples were taken at initial diagnosis, prior to any treatment. The study's findings and limits: Ophthalmopathy was identified by the model a median approximately six months ahead of onset. Most thyroid clonotypes expanded above 0.001 appeared in blood too.

CDR3 length: 14 amino acids. Germline V gives CDR1 SNHLY, CDR2 FYNNEI. Trimming removed 8 bases from V and 2 bases from J, with 13 bases in between. This clonotype has just a few counts. Its antigen is unknown. Diagnosis rested on symptoms, serum thyroxine and TRAb, thyroid ultrasound, and orbital computed tomography. TCR beta CDR3 sequences were amplified from RNA transcripts. TCR CDR3 regions were first amplified by RT-PCR with HTBI primers. TCRdb recomputed calls from the multiplex PCR reads with MiXCR, one row per CDR3 protein. This table has around 300,000 distinct CDR3 sequences, roughly 22% appearing once.

The clonotype was recovered from a man under 40 with Graves' ophthalmopathy. Material for sequencing was blood. J is TRBJ1-5 and V is TRBV2, with a tentative D call TRBD1 (5 bases). Written as DNA, the CDR3 is TGTGCCAGCGAGCCCGGGGCCGGCAATCAGCCCCAGCATTTT. This encodes CASEPGAGNQPQHF.